The 26 T cell receptor beta chains below all came from one sample that was sequenced in a study of shared T cell receptors in the human thymus. Profiled with immunoSEQ multiplex PCR; TCRdb holds only in-frame clones, not every one. Of around 340,000 clones detected, about 95% appear once; the ten largest clones hold approximately 0.02%. Input material: thymocytes. These receptors came from a human donor.

This chain uses TRBV11-2 with TRBJ1-2; D is uncertain. V shed 11 bases and J shed 8 bases, with 24 bases lying between them. The CDR3 is 14 amino acids. Per the germline V gene, CDR1 is SGHAT and CDR2 is FQNNGV. CDR3 sequence reads: CAPLNRGVSLGYTF. The CDR3 DNA reads TGTGCCCCCCTTAACCGAGGAGTTTCGCTCGGCTACACCTTC.

CDR3 in amino acids: CAWSIREPYSNQPQHF. The CDR3 coding sequence is TGTGCCTGGAGTATCAGGGAACCCTATAGCAATCAGCCCCAGCATTTT. The chain carries TRBV30 and TRBJ1-5; maybe TRBD1 (5 bases). The germline gives CDR1 GTSNPN, CDR2 SVGIG (reference sequence). CDR3 size: 16 residues. V was pared by 2 bases and J by 0 bases, with 14 bases between.

This chain connects TRBV28 to TRBJ2-5, with 9 bases lining up with TRBD2. CDR3 length equals 16 residues. Germline V gene data show CDR1 as MDHEN and CDR2 as SYDVKM. After removal of 9 bases from V and 5 bases from J, the junction contained 16 bases not matched to a gene. The CDR3 spells CASRPVSSGRTETQYF. The CDR3 DNA reads as TGTGCCAGTCGCCCTGTGTCGAGCGGGAGGACCGAGACCCAGTACTTC.

This chain connects TRBV28 to TRBJ2-1; D is ambiguous. This CDR3 region has 13 residues. Germline V CDR1 and CDR2: MDHEN, SYDVKM. V dropped 3 bases and J dropped 6 bases, with 9 bases sitting between them. The CDR3 reads CASSFRVRNEQFF. DNA for the CDR3: TGTGCCAGCAGTTTCCGGGTCCGCAATGAGCAGTTCTTC.

The J gene is TRBJ1-1, the V gene TRBV27; TRBD1 matches at 7 bases. Germline V gives CDR1 MNHEY, CDR2 SMNVEV (reference sequence). This CDR3 is 18 amino acids long. The trim removed 4 bases at V and 0 bases at J, leaving 14 bases unmatched. The CDR3 sequence: CASSSNPPDRTMNTEAFF. In DNA form, the CDR3 reads TGTGCCAGCAGTTCGAACCCTCCGGACAGGACCATGAACACTGAAGCTTTCTTT.

The chain links TRBV25-1 to TRBJ2-3; D remains unclear. Germline V gene sequence: CDR1 MGHDK, CDR2 SYGVNS. The V end lost 6 bases, the J end lost 6 bases, and 10 bases lay between the germline ends. The CDR3 extends over 12 amino acids. The CDR3: CASSPLRDTQYF. CDR3 sequence (DNA): TGTGCCAGCAGCCCCCTCAGGGATACGCAGTATTTT.

The chain is built from TRBV4-3 and TRBJ2-2; D is unclear. Germline CDR1 is LGHNA and CDR2 is YSLEER. The V end was cut by 3 bases, the J end by 4 bases, with 3 bases between. The CDR3 loop spans 12 amino acids. For the CDR3, the DNA is TGCGCCAGCAGCCAGGCCACCGGGGAGCTGTTTTTT. Protein: CASSQATGELFF.

The J gene is TRBJ2-1, the V gene TRBV6-1; D is perhaps TRBD1 (5 bases). Germline V gives CDR1 MNHNS, CDR2 SASEGT. The CDR3 is made up of 18 amino acids. Between the trimmed V and J ends, which lost 1 base and 0 bases, there was a span of 16 bases. CDR3 sequence: CASSEGTTPTSSYNEQFF. Here the CDR3 DNA reads TGTGCCAGCAGTGAAGGGACAACTCCCACCAGCTCCTACAATGAGCAGTTCTTC.

With respect to this clone: Other DNA sequences from this sample encode an identical CDR3 as well. The chain's CDR3 is CAISESTYEQYF. The CDR3 nucleotides read TGTGCCATCAGTGAGTCCACCTACGAGCAGTACTTC. The V and J genes are TRBV10-3 and TRBJ2-7, with D unresolved. The V and J ends lost 0 bases and 2 bases respectively, with 2 bases between them. Per the germline V gene, CDR1 is ENHRY and CDR2 is SYGVKD. The CDR3 contains 12 residues.

The chain combines TRBV5-5 with TRBJ2-7; D perhaps matches TRBD1 (5 bases). Trimming removed 1 base at V and 4 bases at J, with 18 bases between. Germline assignment: CDR1 SGHKS and CDR2 YYEKEE (reference sequence). The CDR3 contains 16 residues. CDR3 in amino acids: CASSLTKEDSRYEQYF. The DNA of the CDR3 is TGTGCCAGCAGCTTGACTAAGGAAGACAGCCGATACGAGCAGTACTTC.

This clone was recorded only once. The J gene is TRBJ2-3, the V gene TRBV4-3, with 13 bases aligning to TRBD2. V lost 0 bases to trimming and J lost 3 bases; unmatched junction nucleotides: 6. Germline values: CDR1 LGHNA, CDR2 YSLEER. This CDR3 has 18 residues. DNA for the CDR3: TGCGCCAGCAGCCAAGATACACTAGCGGGAGGGGGGACAGATACGCAGTATTTT. Translation gives CASSQDTLAGGGTDTQYF.

V is TRBV27 and J is TRBJ2-5; maybe TRBD1 (7 bases). From germline, CDR1 is MNHEY and CDR2 SMNVEV (reference sequence). The ends were cut back, 4 bases at V and 2 bases at J, with 17 bases in the middle. The CDR3 runs to 16 residues. The CDR3 here is CASSYRPTGTQETQYF. The CDR3 coding sequence is TGTGCCAGCAGTTACCGCCCGACAGGGACTCAAGAGACCCAGTACTTC.

This rearrangement joins TRBV11-2 to TRBJ1-2; the D gene is possibly TRBD1 (5 bases). Trimming removed 3 bases at V and 6 bases at J, with 11 bases between. CDR3 length: 13 residues. CDR1 and CDR2 (germline): SGHAT, FQNNGV. CDR3 nucleotides: TGTGCCAGCAGCTTCCCTAGGGGTGATGGCTACACCTTC. Translation gives CASSFPRGDGYTF.

This chain connects TRBV5-4 to TRBJ1-1; maybe TRBD1 (6 bases). This CDR3 is 15 amino acids long. Germline lookup yields CDR1 SGHNT and CDR2 YYREEE (reference sequence). Trimming cost V 4 bases and J 1 base, with 14 bases left between them. As DNA, the CDR3 is TGTGCCAGCAGCCCCCAACAGGGTTCGAACACTGAAGCTTTCTTT. Amino acids: CASSPQQGSNTEAFF.

This chain connects TRBV9 to TRBJ1-4; 7 nucleotides align to TRBD1. CDR1 and CDR2 (germline): SGDLS, YYNGEE. The V segment lost 0 bases and the J segment 4 bases; nucleotides outside the gene matches: 3. The CDR3 has 15 residues. CDR3 DNA sequence: TGTGCCAGCAGCGTAGAAGGGACAGTTAATGAAAAACTGTTTTTT. This sequence encodes CASSVEGTVNEKLFF.

The gene calls are TRBV5-1 and TRBJ2-5; tentatively, D is TRBD2 (5 bases). This CDR3 is 14 amino acids long. Trimming took off 0 bases at V and 5 bases at J, with 11 bases between the two ends. From germline, CDR1 is SGHRS and CDR2 YFSETQ. CDR3 protein: CASSLDTAGETQYF. In DNA, the CDR3 is TGCGCCAGCAGCTTGGACACGGCGGGTGAGACCCAGTACTTC.

CDR3 nucleotide sequence: TGTGCCAGCAGTTTATCCCCCTCCAAGGTAGCGGGAGGGCAAAACGGGGAGCTGTTTTTT. Its translation is CASSLSPSKVAGGQNGELFF. The chain joins TRBV27 to TRBJ2-2; 11 bases line up with TRBD2. V shed 0 bases, J shed 7 bases, and the junction held 16 bases outside the gene matches. The CDR3 runs 20 residues. Germline V gene sequence: CDR1 MNHEY, CDR2 SMNVEV (reference sequence).

The rearrangement uses TRBV16 and TRBJ2-1, with a weak D call TRBD1 (6 bases). This CDR3 region has 15 residues. The V gene lost 8 bases and the J gene lost 7 bases, with 21 bases spanning the gap. Germline lookup yields CDR1 KGHSY and CDR2 FQNENV. CDR3 region: CASQIGTSPRNEQFF. The DNA for the CDR3 is TGTGCCAGCCAAATAGGGACATCTCCTCGGAATGAGCAGTTCTTC.

The gene calls are TRBV7-2 and TRBJ1-1; D is unresolved. V was trimmed by 5 bases and J by 1 base, leaving 8 bases between them. The CDR3 totals 13 residues. Germline V gene data show CDR1 as SGHTA and CDR2 as FQGNSA. The CDR3 DNA follows: TGTGCCAGCAGCCGGCGGGGGAACACTGAAGCTTTCTTT. Residues: CASSRRGNTEAFF. Filled out from reference TRBV7-2 and TRBJ1-1, the complete variable domain reads GAGVSQSPSNKVTEKGKDVELRCDPISGHTALYWYRQSLGQGLEFLIYFQGNSAPDKSGLPSDRFSAERTGGSVSTLTIQRTQQEDSAVYLCASSRRGNTEAFFGQGTRLTVV.

A single count supports this clone. The chain is built from TRBV5-1 and TRBJ2-5; TRBD2 matches at 7 bases. The CDR3 runs to 18 residues. Germline CDR1 reads SGHRS; CDR2 reads YFSETQ. The J segment lost 2 bases and the V segment lost 4 bases, leaving 17 bases of the junction unmatched. This CDR3 reads CASSPIGDGTIRQETQYF. CDR3 sequence (DNA): TGCGCCAGCAGCCCGATCGGAGATGGGACTATACGTCAAGAGACCCAGTACTTC.

J is TRBJ2-5 and V is TRBV18, with TRBD1 identical over 9 bases. The J segment lost 1 base and the V segment lost 4 bases, leaving 7 bases of the junction unmatched. The CDR3 sequence is 16 residues long. Germline V gene data show CDR1 as KGHSH and CDR2 as LQKENI. CDR3 sequence: CASSRGWGQGQETQYF. The DNA of the CDR3 is TGTGCCAGCTCACGAGGGTGGGGACAGGGCCAAGAGACCCAGTACTTC.

The chain couples TRBV7-2 to TRBJ2-1; 10 bases agree with TRBD2. After removal of 9 bases from V and 2 bases from J, the junction contained 10 bases not matched to a gene. The germline V gene has CDR1 SGHTA and CDR2 FQGNSA. The CDR3 extends over 16 amino acids. CDR3 nucleotides: TGTGCCAGGGGGCTAGCGGGAGTAACCACCTACAATGAGCAGTTCTTC. This codes for CARGLAGVTTYNEQFF.

The chain couples TRBV5-4 to TRBJ2-7; a possible D gene is TRBD2 (6 bases). This CDR3 has 17 amino acids. The germline gives CDR1 SGHNT, CDR2 YYREEE (reference sequence). V was clipped by 4 bases and J by 3 bases, with 23 bases between them. The CDR3: CASSQDLWRETFYEQYF. The CDR3 DNA sequence: TGTGCCAGCAGCCAAGACCTTTGGAGGGAGACCTTCTACGAGCAGTACTTC.

The chain couples TRBV30 to TRBJ2-7; tentatively, D is TRBD1 or TRBD2 (5 bases each). The CDR3 length is 11 residues. V gave up 5 bases and J gave up 6 bases, with 11 bases separating them. Germline V gene lookup returns CDR1 GTSNPN and CDR2 SVGIG (reference sequence). The CDR3 spells CAWGTLREQYF. CDR3 DNA: TGTGCCTGGGGGACCCTCCGCGAGCAGTACTTC.

The chain uses TRBV9 and TRBJ1-3, with D possibly being TRBD1 (6 bases). Germline CDR1 reads SGDLS; CDR2 reads YYNGEE. V was cut by 3 bases and J by 3 bases, with 16 bases left in between. The CDR3 has 16 residues. The CDR3 nucleotides are TGTGCCAGCAGCGCTTCCCCCGGGGGGCTTGGAAACACCATATATTTT. This encodes CASSASPGGLGNTIYF. Drawing the rest from reference TRBV9 and TRBJ1-3, the complete variable domain is DSGVTQTPKHLITATGQRVTLRCSPRSGDLSVYWYQQSLDQGLQFLIQYYNGEERAKGNILERFSAQQFPDLHSELNLSSLELGDSALYFCASSASPGGLGNTIYFGEGSWLTVV.

This chain joins TRBV4-2 and TRBJ2-7, with TRBD2 matching 8 bases. Germline V lookup: CDR1 LGHNA, CDR2 YNFKEQ. CDR3 length equals 14 residues. V lost 3 bases, J lost 3 bases, and 4 bases stayed unmatched. For the CDR3, the DNA is TGTGCCAGCAGCCAGCCGGGACTAGGCTACGAGCAGTACTTC. It translates to CASSQPGLGYEQYF.